The 22 T cell receptor beta chains given below trace back to one sample, sequenced in a study. Assay used: immunoSEQ multiplex PCR; TCRdb lists only in-frame clones, some missing. This sample has tens of thousands of clones, with about 93% found just once. Sequenced material: PBMCs. The receptors derive from a man aged 35-49 years with rheumatoid arthritis.

This chain connects TRBV18 to TRBJ2-5; the D is unclear. Germline V lookup: CDR1 KGHSH, CDR2 LQKENI. Trimming pared 2 bases from V and 4 bases from J, leaving 8 bases between. This CDR3 contains 13 residues. Here the CDR3 DNA reads TGTGCCAGCTCACCAGCTCCGGGAGAGACCCAGTACTTC. It yields the protein CASSPAPGETQYF.

The chain employs TRBV5-4 and TRBJ2-1; 9 bases fit TRBD2. The J segment lost 0 bases and the V segment lost 1 base, leaving 2 bases of the junction unmatched. Germline V gene lookup returns CDR1 SGHNT and CDR2 YYREEE (reference sequence). The CDR3 sequence is 16 residues long. This CDR3 is CASSLSSGSSYNEQFF. CDR3 nucleotide sequence: TGTGCCAGCAGCTTGAGTAGCGGGAGCTCCTACAATGAGCAGTTCTTC.

The CDR3 region is CASSLGVGARTEAFF. In DNA, the CDR3 is TGTGCCAGCAGCTTAGGGGTGGGAGCGAGGACTGAAGCTTTCTTT. This chain uses TRBV7-2 with TRBJ1-1; D unclear. V was shortened by 1 base and J by 5 bases, with 14 bases between the two germline ends. CDR3 length: 15 residues. Germline V lookup: CDR1 SGHTA, CDR2 FQGNSA.

The chain has TRBV29-1 and TRBJ1-1; 8 nucleotides match TRBD1. J lost 4 bases, V lost 7 bases, and 11 bases had no gene match. The CDR3 has 14 amino acids. CDR1 and CDR2 (germline): SQVTM, ANQGSEA. For the CDR3, the DNA is TGCAGCGCGGATCCCTTCGGACAGGGCACTGAAGCTTTCTTT. It yields the protein CSADPFGQGTEAFF.

The rearrangement links TRBV7-9 to TRBJ2-7; TRBD1 agrees at 8 bases. Per the germline V gene, CDR1 is SEHNR and CDR2 is FQNEAQ (reference sequence). The length of the CDR3 is 14 residues. The trim removed 5 bases at V and 3 bases at J, leaving 6 bases unmatched. The CDR3 here is CASSPRQGNYEQYF. CDR3 bases: TGTGCCAGCAGCCCCCGACAGGGGAACTACGAGCAGTACTTC.

This clone was detected once. V usage is TRBV6-1 and J usage is TRBJ2-5; 8 positions match TRBD1. J lost 5 bases, V lost 3 bases, and 5 bases had no gene match. Germline CDR1 MNHNS, CDR2 SASEGT. The length of the CDR3 is 14 residues. CDR3 in DNA: TGTGCCAGCAGTGATACAGGGGGGTGGGAGACCCAGTACTTC. Translating it yields CASSDTGGWETQYF.

The chain couples TRBV6-1 to TRBJ2-7, with D hard to call. This CDR3 comprises 17 residues. Trimming removed 0 bases at V and 1 base at J, with 16 bases between. The V gene's germline CDR1 is MNHNS and CDR2 SASEGT. The CDR3 coding sequence is TGTGCCAGCAGTGAAGCGCCCGGCCGCCCTAGGTCCTACGAGCAGTACTTC. It is translated as CASSEAPGRPRSYEQYF.

This clone was counted a few times. The chain combines TRBV15 with TRBJ1-4; possibly TRBD1 for D (6 bases). Per the germline V gene, CDR1 is LNHNV and CDR2 is YYDKDF (reference sequence). Trimming pared 3 bases from V and 8 bases from J, leaving 10 bases between. The CDR3 is 13 residues long. The CDR3 DNA follows: TGTGCCACCAGCAGGACGACAGGAGAAAAACTGTTTTTT. It yields the protein CATSRTTGEKLFF.

This chain joins TRBV24-1 and TRBJ1-2; 9 bases align to TRBD1. CDR1 and CDR2 from the germline V gene are KGHDR and SFDVKD. V shed 3 bases and J 6 bases; nucleotides not matched to a gene: 4. This CDR3 is built from 14 residues. CDR3 DNA: TGTGCCACCAGTGATCCCGGACAGGGGAATGGCTACACCTTC. Its protein product is CATSDPGQGNGYTF.

The chain is built from TRBV10-3 and TRBJ1-1; no reliable D call. The CDR3 runs to 14 residues. The V and J ends lost 2 bases and 1 base respectively, with 8 bases between them. Germline V lookup: CDR1 ENHRY, CDR2 SYGVKD. CDR3 sequence reads: CAISERSENTEAFF. CDR3 bases: TGTGCCATCAGTGAGAGGTCAGAGAACACTGAAGCTTTCTTT.

The chain couples TRBV27 to TRBJ2-7; no clear D gene. This CDR3 comprises 14 residues. From germline, CDR1 is MNHEY and CDR2 SMNVEV (reference sequence). The ends were cut back, 0 bases at V and 5 bases at J, with 11 bases in the middle. Here the CDR3 DNA reads TGTGCCAGCAGTTTATCCCCAAGTGGCCACGAGCAGTACTTC. This encodes CASSLSPSGHEQYF.

V and J are TRBV7-9 and TRBJ2-7; D is unclear. The CDR3 extends over 12 amino acids. The V gene's germline CDR1 is SEHNR and CDR2 FQNEAQ (reference sequence). V lost 5 bases to trimming and J lost 5 bases, with 10 bases between them. The CDR3, as DNA: TGTGCCAGCAGCATAGGGCCTAACGAGCAGTACTTC. Translation gives CASSIGPNEQYF.

The V gene is TRBV28, the J gene TRBJ2-3; no clear D. Trimming stripped 4 bases from V and 4 bases from J, with 12 bases between. The CDR3 has 14 amino acids. Germline V gene lookup returns CDR1 MDHEN and CDR2 SYDVKM. As DNA, the CDR3 is TGTGCCAGCAGTTCGGTCTCAATCCCAGATACGCAGTATTTT. Translation gives CASSSVSIPDTQYF.

This clone was counted a single time. The chain couples TRBV7-2 to TRBJ2-2; 9 bases match TRBD2. The CDR3 totals 17 residues. The V and J ends lost 3 bases and 5 bases, in that order; junction bases with no gene match: 10. Germline values: CDR1 SGHTA, CDR2 FQGNSA. The CDR3 DNA is TGTGCCAGCAGCTTTCCCCGACTAGCGGAAAGAACCGGGGAGCTGTTTTTT. The encoded protein is CASSFPRLAERTGELFF.

The rearrangement joins TRBV6-5 to TRBJ1-4; D call uncertain. This CDR3 contains 12 residues. V dropped 7 bases and J dropped 6 bases, with 9 bases sitting between them. Germline V gene lookup returns CDR1 MNHEY and CDR2 SVGAGI. Here the CDR3 reads CASTDTHEKLFF. In nucleotides, the CDR3 is TGTGCCAGCACGGATACTCATGAAAAACTGTTTTTT.

The chain combines TRBV24-1 with TRBJ2-5; TRBD2 aligns across 14 bases. Per the germline V gene, CDR1 is KGHDR and CDR2 is SFDVKD. With 4 bases clipped from V and 2 bases from J, the junction kept 11 bases outside the gene matches. The CDR3 extends over 19 amino acids. This CDR3 reads CATSDTSPGTSGSQETQYF. The CDR3 region has the DNA TGTGCCACCAGTGACACCTCCCCCGGGACTAGCGGGAGTCAAGAGACCCAGTACTTC.

This rearrangement joins TRBV5-4 to TRBJ1-1; D is possibly TRBD1 (6 bases). The V gene's germline CDR1 is SGHNT and CDR2 YYREEE (reference sequence). Trimming removed 3 bases from V and 5 bases from J, with 14 bases in between. The CDR3 is 14 amino acids. CDR3 in DNA: TGTGCCAGCAGCTCACGGGACACAAGGACTGAAGCTTTCTTT. This codes for CASSSRDTRTEAFF.

Turning to this clone: Other DNA sequences within the sample encode an identical CDR3. The chain has TRBV7-9 and TRBJ2-7; D gene uncertain. V was clipped by 5 bases and J by 4 bases, with 12 bases between them. Looked up from germline, CDR1 is SEHNR and CDR2 is FQNEAQ (reference sequence). The CDR3 has 13 amino acids. The DNA of the CDR3 is TGTGCCAGCAGCCTTAGTGGCGGTTACGAGCAGTACTTC. Amino acids: CASSLSGGYEQYF.

Here the CDR3 reads CASSLVTSYNEQFF. The DNA of the CDR3 is TGTGCCAGCAGCTTGGTCACCTCCTACAATGAGCAGTTCTTC. The gene calls are TRBV5-4 and TRBJ2-1; D is unresolved. Germline values: CDR1 SGHNT, CDR2 YYREEE (reference sequence). The length of the CDR3 is 14 residues. Trimming cost V 0 bases and J 0 bases, with 4 bases left between them.

The V and J genes are TRBV10-2 and TRBJ2-7; 8 bases match TRBD2. The germline V gene has CDR1 WSHSY and CDR2 SAAADI. The CDR3 consists of 14 residues. Losses at the gene ends were 3 bases for V and 3 bases for J; bases not matched to a gene: 4. CDR3 nucleotides: TGCGCCAGCAGTGATATCGGGAGGGACTACGAGCAGTACTTC. It yields the protein CASSDIGRDYEQYF.

V usage is TRBV7-3 and J usage is TRBJ1-6, with a possible D match to TRBD1 (5 bases). CDR1 and CDR2 (germline): SGHTA, FQGTGA. V lost 0 bases and J lost 10, with 19 bases in between. This CDR3 is 17 amino acids long. The CDR3 DNA sequence: TGTGCCAGCAGCTTAACAAACCCAGCAGGGTCCCGGTCACCCCTCCACTTT. Protein product: CASSLTNPAGSRSPLHF.

Here the CDR3 reads CASSQGGGGNTGELFF. CDR3 nucleotide sequence: TGTGCCAGCAGCCAAGGCGGAGGGGGGAACACCGGGGAGCTGTTTTTT. The chain links TRBV3-1 (or the pseudogene TRBV3-2) to TRBJ2-2; either TRBD1 or TRBD2 may fit D (6 bases each). The CDR3 has 16 amino acids. V dropped 1 base and J dropped 1 base, with 10 bases sitting between them. CDR1 and CDR2 from the germline V gene are LGHDT and YNNKEL (reference sequence).